Here is one T cell receptor beta chain with its context. Its antigen is undetermined. The data originate from a study of shared clonotypes between healthy human individuals. CD45RO-negative, CCR7-selected cells formed the naive CD8 fraction, which excluded terminally differentiated effector memory CD45RA+ cells. General study results and limits: The study found lower generation probabilities in non-shared clonotypes than in those shared by all four donors. Rarefaction analysis demonstrated incomplete sorted-subset sequencing notwithstanding large depth.

Germline CDR1 is SNHLY and CDR2 is FYNNEI. This CDR3 comprises 12 residues. V lost 5 bases to trimming and J lost 4 bases, with 7 bases between them. Sequenced by immunoSEQ multiplex PCR; TCRdb stores in-frame clones only, minus some. Of roughly 1,800,000 clones detected, approximately 94% appear once; the ten largest clones hold roughly 1%. The sequence was collected from a man aged 18 to 29 in good health. The sequencing sample was made of naive CD8+ T cells sorted from blood. This sequence joins TRBV2 and TRBJ2-3; D ambiguous. The CDR3 protein is CASSFIPDTQYF. The CDR3 DNA is TGTGCCAGCAGTTTTATTCCAGATACGCAGTATTTT.